Presented here are 7 T cell receptor beta chains from one specimen sequenced in a study of CD8+ T cells in alopecia areata. Extraction and reverse transcription of RNA yielded cDNA as the sequencing template. The data were produced by immunoSEQ multiplex PCR, yet TCRdb's version contains in-frame clones alone and is incomplete. The data hold roughly 220,000 clones, with roughly three fifths observed a single time. The treatment: oral pan-JAK inhibitor, 5-10 mg twice daily. Sequencing used CD4+ T cells sorted from blood, obtained at approximately week 45, from a patient treated with tofacitinib. Receptor source: a human donor with alopecia areata.

J is TRBJ2-3 and V is TRBV29-1; weak D call: TRBD1 (6 bases). The V end lost 7 bases, the J end lost 4 bases, and 12 bases lay between the germline ends. Germline V gene sequence: CDR1 SQVTM, CDR2 ANQGSEA. The CDR3 totals 12 residues. The CDR3 coding sequence is TGCAGCGGTATCAGGGGCCCAGATACGCAGTATTTT. Translation: CSGIRGPDTQYF.

V and J are TRBV11-2 and TRBJ2-3; D remains unclear. This CDR3 contains 14 residues. The ends were cut back, 0 bases at V and 6 bases at J, with 10 bases in the middle. The V gene's germline CDR1 is SGHAT and CDR2 FQNNGV. DNA of the CDR3: TGTGCCAGCAGCTTAGATGGCAGCTGGGATACGCAGTATTTT. This translates into CASSLDGSWDTQYF.

CDR3 bases: TGTGCCAGCAGCTTACGGCCTAGCGGGGGTCGCACAGATACGCAGTATTTT. The encoded protein is CASSLRPSGGRTDTQYF. This rearrangement joins TRBV7-2 to TRBJ2-3, with TRBD2 matching over 10 bases. The CDR3 is 17 residues long. Looked up from germline, CDR1 is SGHTA and CDR2 is FQGNSA. V shed 2 bases, J shed 1 base, and the junction held 6 bases outside the gene matches.

V and J are TRBV11-2 and TRBJ2-5, with D unresolved. The CDR3 totals 11 residues. CDR1 is SGHAT, CDR2 FQNNGV, per germline. Trimming left V 1 base short and J 4 bases short, with 1 base between. DNA of the CDR3: TGTGCCAGCAGCTTAGCAGAGACCCAGTACTTC. It is translated as CASSLAETQYF.

The J gene is TRBJ2-7, the V gene TRBV7-9; D call uncertain. Germline-derived CDR1 and CDR2 are SEHNR and FQNEAQ (reference sequence). This CDR3 comprises 15 residues. Deletions cut 1 base from V and 0 bases from J, with 10 bases between. CDR3 residues: CASSLGGLSSYEQYF. CDR3 nucleotide sequence: TGTGCCAGCAGCTTAGGCGGATTAAGCTCCTACGAGCAGTACTTC.

This rearrangement joins TRBV5-1 to TRBJ1-2; D is undetermined. V lost 0 bases and J lost 6, with 9 bases in between. Germline CDR1 is SGHRS and CDR2 is YFSETQ. CDR3 length equals 13 residues. CDR3 region: CASSLDPQHGYTF. DNA of the CDR3: TGCGCCAGCAGCTTGGATCCCCAGCATGGCTACACCTTC.

The chain is built from TRBV30 and TRBJ2-2, with 7 bases aligning to TRBD1. The J segment lost 7 bases and the V segment lost 0 bases, leaving 14 bases of the junction unmatched. This CDR3 comprises 17 residues. Germline CDR1 reads GTSNPN; CDR2 reads SVGIG (reference sequence). The CDR3, as DNA: TGTGCCTGGAGTGTACGCCCCCGACAGGGAAGAAACGGGGAGCTGTTTTTT. This translates into CAWSVRPRQGRNGELFF.